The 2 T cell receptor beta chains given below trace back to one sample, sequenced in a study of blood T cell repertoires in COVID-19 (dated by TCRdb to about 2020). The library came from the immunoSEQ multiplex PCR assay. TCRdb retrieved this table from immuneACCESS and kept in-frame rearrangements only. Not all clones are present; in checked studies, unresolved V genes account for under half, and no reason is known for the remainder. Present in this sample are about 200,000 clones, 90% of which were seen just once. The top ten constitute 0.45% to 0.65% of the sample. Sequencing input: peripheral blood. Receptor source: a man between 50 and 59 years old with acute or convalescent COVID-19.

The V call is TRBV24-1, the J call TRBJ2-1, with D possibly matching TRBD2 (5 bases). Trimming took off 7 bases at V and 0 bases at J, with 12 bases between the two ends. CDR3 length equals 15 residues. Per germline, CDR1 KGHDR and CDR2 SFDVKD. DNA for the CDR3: TGTGCCACCAGCCGTCCGGGAAGCTCCTACAATGAGCAGTTCTTC. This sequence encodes CATSRPGSSYNEQFF.

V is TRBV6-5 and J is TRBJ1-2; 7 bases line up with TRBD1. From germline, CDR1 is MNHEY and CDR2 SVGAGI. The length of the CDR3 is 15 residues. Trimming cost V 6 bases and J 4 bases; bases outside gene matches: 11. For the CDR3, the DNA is TGTGCCAGCAGGAAAGGACAGGTGGGCCTCTATGGCTACACCTTC. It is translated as CASRKGQVGLYGYTF.